The 9 T cell receptor beta chains below come from one sample, sequenced in a study of CD8+ T cells in alopecia areata. Investigators isolated RNA and reverse transcribed it into cDNA to act as the sequencing template. TCRdb's copy holds only in-frame clones and misses some; the assay was immunoSEQ multiplex PCR. The sample lists approximately 180,000 clones; less than 75% were seen once. As to treatment: oral pan-JAK inhibitor, 5-10 mg twice daily. The sequences come from CD4+ T cells sorted from blood, collected at approximately week 61, from a patient treated with tofacitinib. These receptors all stem from a human donor with alopecia areata.

This clone was seen a handful of times. This chain joins TRBV19 and TRBJ2-1; D gene unclear. Trimming stripped 3 bases from V and 4 bases from J, with 10 bases between. CDR3 length: 14 residues. CDR1 and CDR2 from the germline V gene are LNHDA and SQIVND (reference sequence). The CDR3 region has the DNA TGTGCCAGTAGTATCCGGGCCCAATACAATGAGCAGTTCTTC. As protein: CASSIRAQYNEQFF.

This sequence joins TRBV2 and TRBJ1-1; possible D gene TRBD1, 5 bases. CDR1 and CDR2 (germline): SNHLY, FYNNEI. The CDR3 is 15 amino acids. V gave up 2 bases and J gave up 3 bases, with 13 bases separating them. DNA of the CDR3: TGTGCCAGCAGTGAACAGGGTGTTGGGTACACTGAAGCTTTCTTT. This encodes CASSEQGVGYTEAFF.

This clone has more than one count but fewer than ten. The chain combines TRBV2 with TRBJ2-1, with TRBD2 matching over 9 bases. The CDR3 has 13 residues. Unmatched junction bases numbered 8, after V lost 8 bases and J lost 9 bases. Germline V gene lookup returns CDR1 SNHLY and CDR2 FYNNEI. CDR3 DNA sequence: TGTGCCAGCGGCGGGGGGGCCGAGGGTGAGCAGTTCTTC. It translates to CASGGGAEGEQFF.

This clone was seen more than once but under ten times. The rearrangement uses TRBV7-6 and TRBJ2-6; D might be TRBD1 or TRBD2, each matching 5 bases. V gave up 3 bases and J gave up 0 bases, with 15 bases separating them. CDR1 and CDR2 (germline): SGHVS, FNYEAQ. CDR3 length equals 18 residues. CDR3 amino acids: CASSLGVAMGSGANVLTF. CDR3 coding DNA: TGTGCCAGCAGCTTGGGGGTTGCGATGGGCTCTGGGGCCAACGTCCTGACTTTC.

In this sample, this clone turned up a few times. The chain uses TRBV5-4 and TRBJ2-3; 9 nucleotides line up with TRBD1. V gave up 8 bases and J gave up 4 bases; unmatched junction bases: 5. Germline V gives CDR1 SGHNT, CDR2 YYREEE (reference sequence). The CDR3 runs 13 residues. The CDR3 DNA reads TGTGCCAGTCCGGGACAGGGTCCAGATACGCAGTATTTT. This encodes CASPGQGPDTQYF.

This clone was observed a few times. CDR3 sequence reads: CASSPGQRAGANVLTF. Here the CDR3 DNA reads TGCGCCAGCAGCCCCGGCCAACGGGCCGGGGCCAACGTCCTGACTTTC. The gene calls are TRBV5-1 and TRBJ2-6; no clear D gene. V gave up 4 bases and J gave up 4 bases, with 15 bases separating them. Germline V lookup: CDR1 SGHRS, CDR2 YFSETQ. The CDR3 consists of 16 residues.

There are a few counts of this clone. The chain links TRBV6-6 to TRBJ1-1, with D maybe TRBD1 (5 bases). V dropped 5 bases and J dropped 0 bases, with 13 bases sitting between them. The CDR3 has 15 amino acids. Germline-derived CDR1 and CDR2 are MNHNY and SVGAGI (reference sequence). The CDR3 DNA reads as TGTGCCAGCAGTCCCCGGGACTTAATGAACACTGAAGCTTTCTTT. Its translation is CASSPRDLMNTEAFF.

This sequence joins TRBV19 and TRBJ1-2; tentatively, D is TRBD1 (5 bases). The CDR3 has 11 amino acids. V was clipped by 6 bases and J by 7 bases, with 9 bases between them. Germline values: CDR1 LNHDA, CDR2 SQIVND (reference sequence). The CDR3 DNA follows: TGTGCCAGTAGCGCGAGGGGTGGCTACACCTTC. Translating gives CASSARGGYTF.

This clone was picked up one time. This chain joins TRBV6-5 and TRBJ2-7, with 7 positions matching TRBD2. Losses at the gene ends were 6 bases for V and 6 bases for J; bases not matched to a gene: 8. The V gene's germline CDR1 is MNHEY and CDR2 SVGAGI. The CDR3 extends over 13 amino acids. CDR3 DNA sequence: TGTGCCAGCAGGACCCGTCGCGGGGGCGAGCAGTACTTC. Translating it yields CASRTRRGGEQYF.